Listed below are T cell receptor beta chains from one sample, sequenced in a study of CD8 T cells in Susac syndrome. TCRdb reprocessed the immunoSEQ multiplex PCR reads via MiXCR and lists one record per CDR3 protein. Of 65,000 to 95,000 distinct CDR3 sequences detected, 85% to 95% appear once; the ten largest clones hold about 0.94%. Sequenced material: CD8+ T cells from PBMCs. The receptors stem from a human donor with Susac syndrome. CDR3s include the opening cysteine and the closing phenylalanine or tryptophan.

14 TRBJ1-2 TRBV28 CASRTHEGPYGYTF
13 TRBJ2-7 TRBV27 CASSRARSYEQYF
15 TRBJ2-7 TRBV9 CASSDRGGLRSEQYF
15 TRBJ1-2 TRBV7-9 CASSLSPEFNYGYTF
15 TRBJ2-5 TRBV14 CASSQYKVLWETQYF
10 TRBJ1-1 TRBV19 CATGSDGAFF
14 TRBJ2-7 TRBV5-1 CASGTSGRIYEQYF
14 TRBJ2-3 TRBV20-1 CSARPGGRTDTQYF
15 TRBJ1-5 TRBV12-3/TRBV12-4 CASSLGLSGNQPQHF
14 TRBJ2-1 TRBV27 CASRLAGGFPLQFF
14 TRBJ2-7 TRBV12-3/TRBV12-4 CASSSSAELYEQYF
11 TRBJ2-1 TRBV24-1 CATKANNEQFF
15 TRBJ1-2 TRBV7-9 CASSPESARNYGYTF
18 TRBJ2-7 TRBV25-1 CASSPGLAGGPLRYEQYF
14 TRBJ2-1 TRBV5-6 CASSEERGYNEQFF
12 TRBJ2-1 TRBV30 CAWSVRFNEQFF
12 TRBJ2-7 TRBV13 CASSLGIGEQYF
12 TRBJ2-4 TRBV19 CASSKVPAIQYF
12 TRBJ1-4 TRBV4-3 CASSAHDQARIF
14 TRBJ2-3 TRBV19 CASSDRGETDTQYF
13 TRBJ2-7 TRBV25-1 CASSGLESYEQYF
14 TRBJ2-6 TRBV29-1 CSADLGYGANVLTF
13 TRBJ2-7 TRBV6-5 CASSYGGSHEQYF
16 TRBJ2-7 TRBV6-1 CASITPAGESVYEQYF
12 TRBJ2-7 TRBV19 CASTPTGGEQYF
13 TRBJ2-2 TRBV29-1 CSVMIANTGELFF
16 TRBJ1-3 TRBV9 CASSVVCGGVGNTIYF
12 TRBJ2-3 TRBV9 CASSVDPDTQYF
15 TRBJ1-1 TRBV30 CAWSVRLGRNTEAFF
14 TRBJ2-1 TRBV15 CATSRVTTYNEQFF
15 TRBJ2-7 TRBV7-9 CASSLPGTAVNEQYF
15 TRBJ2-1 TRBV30 CAWTRRLSDYNEQFF
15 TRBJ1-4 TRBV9 CASSVVPGRGEKLFF
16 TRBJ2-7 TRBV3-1 CASSQGSGRPPYEQYF